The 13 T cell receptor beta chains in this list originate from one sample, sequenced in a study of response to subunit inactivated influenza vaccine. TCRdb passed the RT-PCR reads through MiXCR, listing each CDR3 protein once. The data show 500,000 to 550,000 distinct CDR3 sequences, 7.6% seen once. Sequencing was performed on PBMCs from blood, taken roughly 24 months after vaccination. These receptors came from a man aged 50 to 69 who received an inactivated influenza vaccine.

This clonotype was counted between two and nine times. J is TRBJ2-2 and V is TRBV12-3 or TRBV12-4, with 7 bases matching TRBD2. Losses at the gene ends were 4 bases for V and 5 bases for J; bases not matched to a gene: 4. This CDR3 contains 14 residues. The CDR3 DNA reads TGTGCCAGCAGTTCAAGCGGGGAAACCGGGGAGCTGTTTTTT. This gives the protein CASSSSGETGELFF.

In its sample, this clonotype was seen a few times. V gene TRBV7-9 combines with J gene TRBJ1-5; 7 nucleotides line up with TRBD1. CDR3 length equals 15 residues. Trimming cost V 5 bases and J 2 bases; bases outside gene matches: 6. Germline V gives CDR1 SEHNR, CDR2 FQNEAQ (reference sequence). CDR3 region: CASSRQGLGNQPQHF. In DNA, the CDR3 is TGTGCCAGCAGCCGACAGGGTCTGGGCAATCAGCCCCAGCATTTT.

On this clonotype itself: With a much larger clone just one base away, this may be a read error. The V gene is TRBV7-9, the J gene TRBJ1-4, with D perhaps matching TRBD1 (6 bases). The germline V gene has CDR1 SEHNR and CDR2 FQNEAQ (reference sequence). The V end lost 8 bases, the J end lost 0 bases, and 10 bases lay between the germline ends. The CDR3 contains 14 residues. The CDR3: CASGRQATNEKLFF. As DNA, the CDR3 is TGTGCCAGCGGCCGACAGGCAACTAATGAAAAACTGTTTTTT.

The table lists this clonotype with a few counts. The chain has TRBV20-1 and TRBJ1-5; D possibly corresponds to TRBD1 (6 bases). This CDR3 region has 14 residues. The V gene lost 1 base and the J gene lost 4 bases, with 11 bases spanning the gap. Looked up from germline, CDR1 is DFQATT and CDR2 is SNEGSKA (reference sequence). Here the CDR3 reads CSARGGGPNQPQHF. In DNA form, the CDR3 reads TGCAGTGCTAGAGGGGGGGGGCCGAATCAGCCCCAGCATTTT.

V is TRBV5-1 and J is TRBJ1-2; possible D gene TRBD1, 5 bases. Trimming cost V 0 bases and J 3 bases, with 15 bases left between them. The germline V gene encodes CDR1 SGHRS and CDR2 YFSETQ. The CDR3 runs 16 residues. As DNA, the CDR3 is TGCGCCAGCAGCTTGGAGTTGTCCGGCAGGGACTATGGCTACACCTTC. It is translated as CASSLELSGRDYGYTF.

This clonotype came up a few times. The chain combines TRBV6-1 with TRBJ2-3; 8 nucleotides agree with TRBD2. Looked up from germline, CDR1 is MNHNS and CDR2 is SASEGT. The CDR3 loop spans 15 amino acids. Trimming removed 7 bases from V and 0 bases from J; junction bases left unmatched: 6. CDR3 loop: CASIRRGASTDTQYF. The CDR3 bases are TGTGCCAGCATCCGGCGGGGGGCTAGCACAGATACGCAGTATTTT.

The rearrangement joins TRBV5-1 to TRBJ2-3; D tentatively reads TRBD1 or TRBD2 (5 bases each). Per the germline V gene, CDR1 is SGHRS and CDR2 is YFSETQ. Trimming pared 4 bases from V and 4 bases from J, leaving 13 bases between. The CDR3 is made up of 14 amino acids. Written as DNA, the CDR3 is TGCGCCAGCAGCCCAGGTCGGGGCGCAGATACGCAGTATTTT. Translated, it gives CASSPGRGADTQYF. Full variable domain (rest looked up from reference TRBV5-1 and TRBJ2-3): KAGVTQTPRYLIKTRGQQVTLSCSPISGHRSVSWYQQTPGQGLQFLFEYFSETQRNKGNFPGRFSGRQFSNSRSEMNVSTLELGDSALYLCASSPGRGADTQYFGPGTRLTVL.

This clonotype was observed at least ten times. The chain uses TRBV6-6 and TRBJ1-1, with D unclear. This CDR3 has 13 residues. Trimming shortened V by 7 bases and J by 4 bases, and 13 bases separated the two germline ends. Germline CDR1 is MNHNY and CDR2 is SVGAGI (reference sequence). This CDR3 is CASKYGEGTEAFF. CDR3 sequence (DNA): TGTGCCAGCAAGTACGGGGAGGGCACTGAAGCTTTCTTT.

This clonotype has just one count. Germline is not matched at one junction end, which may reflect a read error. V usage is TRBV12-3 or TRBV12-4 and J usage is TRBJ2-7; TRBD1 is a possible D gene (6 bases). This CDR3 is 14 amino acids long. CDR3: CPSSVQGRGYEQYF. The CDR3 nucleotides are TGTCCCAGCAGTGTACAGGGTAGGGGCTACGAGCAGTACTTC.

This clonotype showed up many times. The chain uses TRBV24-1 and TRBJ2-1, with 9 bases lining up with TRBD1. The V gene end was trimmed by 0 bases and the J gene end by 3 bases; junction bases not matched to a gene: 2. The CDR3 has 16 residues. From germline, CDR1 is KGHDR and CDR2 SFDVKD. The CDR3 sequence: CATSDLSDRGYNEQFF. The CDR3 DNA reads TGTGCCACCAGTGATTTGTCGGACAGGGGCTACAATGAGCAGTTCTTC.

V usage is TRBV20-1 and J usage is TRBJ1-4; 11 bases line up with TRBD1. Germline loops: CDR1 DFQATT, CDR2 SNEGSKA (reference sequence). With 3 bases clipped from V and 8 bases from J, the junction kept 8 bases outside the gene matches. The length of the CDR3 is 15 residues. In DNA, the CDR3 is TGCAGTGCTAGCGGGACAGGGGGTCCGGGAGAAAAACTGTTTTTT. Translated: CSASGTGGPGEKLFF.

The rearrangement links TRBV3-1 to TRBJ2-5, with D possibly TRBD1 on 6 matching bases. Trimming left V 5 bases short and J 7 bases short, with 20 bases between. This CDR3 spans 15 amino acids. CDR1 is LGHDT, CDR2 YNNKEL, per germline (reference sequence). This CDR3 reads CASSSPGTPSGTQYF. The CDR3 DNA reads TGTGCCAGCAGCTCCCCCGGGACACCCTCCGGGACCCAGTACTTC.

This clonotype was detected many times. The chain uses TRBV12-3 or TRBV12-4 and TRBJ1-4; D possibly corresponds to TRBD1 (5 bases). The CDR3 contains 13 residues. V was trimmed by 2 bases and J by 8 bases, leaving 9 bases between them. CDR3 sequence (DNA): TGTGCCAGCAGTTTAAGGGGTGGAGAAAAACTGTTTTTT. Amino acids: CASSLRGGEKLFF.